The TCR beta chain described here comes from a study of RUNX1 and TCR beta rearrangement in T-cell leukemia (dated by TCRdb to about 2020). Libraries were built with PCR. Sequencer: Illumina MiSeq. TCR beta DJ and VDJ rearrangements were characterized using next generation amplicon sequencing. Through fastp at Q25 and MiXCR, TCRdb rebuilt clones from the public reads, retaining in-frame beta chains. Each CDR3 protein appears once, grouped with its most common genes and DNA. The sample's own table lists a few distinct CDR3 sequences. The sample was blood. These receptors were collected from a male donor with T-cell acute lymphoblastic leukemia.

V gene TRBV11-2 combines with J gene TRBJ1-2; a possible D gene is TRBD1 (5 bases). This CDR3 is 14 amino acids long. CDR1 is SGHAT and CDR2 is FQNNGV in the germline V gene. V lost 0 bases, J lost 4 bases, and 9 bases lay in between. The CDR3 spells CASSLDTGGYGYTF. The CDR3 DNA is TGTGCCAGCAGCTTAGATACAGGAGGCTATGGCTACACCTTC.